The 30 T cell receptor beta chains below come from one sample, sequenced in a study of cytomegalovirus exposure and HLA in healthy donors. 13 Jbeta primers and 60 Vbeta primers were used for the PCR. Sequenced by immunoSEQ multiplex PCR; TCRdb stores in-frame clones only, minus some. The sample holds around 120,000 clones, nearly 80% seen once. The material sequenced was PBMCs. These receptors all stem from a woman in her twenties or thirties in good health and CMV-seropositive.

The chain combines TRBV4-3 with TRBJ2-1, with a weak D call TRBD2 (6 bases). The CDR3 has 17 residues. The ends were cut back, 1 base at V and 6 bases at J, with 19 bases in the middle. CDR1 and CDR2 (germline): LGHNA, YSLEER. The CDR3 region is CASSQGRRDSRPNEQFF. The CDR3 DNA follows: TGCGCCAGCAGCCAAGGGCGGAGGGACTCCAGGCCCAATGAGCAGTTCTTC.

V and J are TRBV5-1 and TRBJ2-5; the D gene is possibly TRBD1 (5 bases). Germline lookup yields CDR1 SGHRS and CDR2 YFSETQ. V lost 0 bases to trimming and J lost 5 bases, with 14 bases between them. CDR3 length equals 15 residues. The CDR3 DNA reads as TGCGCCAGCAGCTTGGATGTGGGGCCCGTGGAGACCCAGTACTTC. Translating it yields CASSLDVGPVETQYF.

This sequence joins TRBV5-1 and TRBJ1-2; D is undetermined. Germline CDR1 SGHRS, CDR2 YFSETQ. This CDR3 contains 14 residues. Trimming cost V 2 bases and J 3 bases, with 11 bases left between them. The CDR3 region has the DNA TGCGCCAGCAGCTTAATTAACCGGGACTATGGCTACACCTTC. It encodes CASSLINRDYGYTF. Full variable domain (rest looked up from reference TRBV5-1 and TRBJ1-2): KAGVTQTPRYLIKTRGQQVTLSCSPISGHRSVSWYQQTPGQGLQFLFEYFSETQRNKGNFPGRFSGRQFSNSRSEMNVSTLELGDSALYLCASSLINRDYGYTFGSGTRLTVV.

This chain joins TRBV4-1 and TRBJ1-3; the match to TRBD1 covers 11 bases. Per the germline V gene, CDR1 is MGHRA and CDR2 is YSYEKL. This CDR3 is built from 16 residues. V lost 2 bases and J lost 7; bases outside the gene matches: 7. In DNA, the CDR3 is TGCGCCAGCAGCCAAAAGGGGACAGGGGGAAGGAACACCATATATTTT. This sequence encodes CASSQKGTGGRNTIYF.

The chain links TRBV5-6 to TRBJ2-1; TRBD2 matches 8 bases. Per germline, CDR1 SGHDT and CDR2 YYEEEE. V dropped 4 bases and J dropped 6; count of bases not matched to a gene: 9. The CDR3 runs to 15 residues. This chain's CDR3 is CASSREGGPGNEQFF. The DNA for the CDR3 is TGTGCCAGCAGCCGGGAGGGGGGCCCGGGCAATGAGCAGTTCTTC.

This chain connects TRBV6-4 to TRBJ2-3; 8 positions match TRBD1. V shed 6 bases, J shed 1 base, and the junction held 6 bases outside the gene matches. CDR1 is MRHNA and CDR2 is SNTAGT in the germline V gene. CDR3 size: 15 residues. The CDR3, as DNA: TGTGCCAGCAGGGCAGGGGGCTTGGGCACAGATACGCAGTATTTT. It codes for CASRAGGLGTDTQYF.

This clone was detected once. The chain employs TRBV7-9 and TRBJ1-4, with D possibly TRBD1 on 5 matching bases. The CDR3 is 16 residues long. Germline V gives CDR1 SEHNR, CDR2 FQNEAQ (reference sequence). Trimming removed 4 bases at V and 4 bases at J, with 16 bases between. In nucleotides, the CDR3 is TGTGCCAGCAGCTCCCGTGGGGCAGCCGGTAATGAAAAACTGTTTTTT. It specifies CASSSRGAAGNEKLFF. Together with reference TRBV7-9 and TRBJ1-4, the CDR3 gives the full variable domain: DTGVSQNPRHKITKRGQNVTFRCDPISEHNRLYWYRQTLGQGPEFLTYFQNEAQLEKSRLLSDRFSAERPKGSFSTLEIQRTEQGDSAMYLCASSSRGAAGNEKLFFGSGTQLSVL.

J is TRBJ1-1 and V is TRBV6-1; the D is unclear. In germline, CDR1 is MNHNS, CDR2 SASEGT. V lost 4 bases and J 9 bases, leaving 15 bases between the germline ends. The CDR3 has 13 amino acids. This CDR3 reads CASSVKVTDKAFF. CDR3 in DNA: TGTGCCAGCAGTGTAAAGGTCACAGATAAAGCTTTCTTT.

This chain links TRBV4-2 with TRBJ2-3; tentative D call: TRBD2 (5 bases). Germline V CDR1 and CDR2: LGHNA, YNFKEQ. V was trimmed by 0 bases and J by 2 bases, leaving 12 bases between them. The CDR3 consists of 16 residues. The CDR3 here is CASSQDAAVPTDTQYF. DNA for the CDR3: TGTGCCAGCAGCCAAGACGCAGCGGTCCCCACAGATACGCAGTATTTT.

The chain recombines TRBV18 with TRBJ1-5; 8 nucleotides line up with TRBD1. Germline loops: CDR1 KGHSH, CDR2 LQKENI. V was clipped by 2 bases and J by 7 bases; unmatched bases: 4. This CDR3 region has 14 residues. CDR3 region: CASSPAGGGQPQHF. Written as DNA, the CDR3 is TGTGCCAGCTCACCAGCAGGGGGCGGGCAGCCCCAGCATTTT.

The chain employs TRBV11-3 and TRBJ2-2, with D perhaps TRBD1 (5 bases). This CDR3 is 14 amino acids long. CDR1 is SGHNT and CDR2 is YENEEA in the germline V gene. Trimming removed 5 bases at V and 0 bases at J, with 7 bases between. This chain's CDR3 is CASSQGPNTGELFF. In nucleotides, the CDR3 is TGTGCCAGCAGCCAGGGCCCGAACACCGGGGAGCTGTTTTTT.

This chain connects TRBV5-1 to TRBJ2-3, with 7 nucleotides matching TRBD2. The length of the CDR3 is 15 residues. Germline CDR1 is SGHRS and CDR2 is YFSETQ. J was trimmed by 4 bases and V by 0 bases; bases with no gene match: 5. The CDR3 reads CASSLVLAGPDTQYF. As DNA, the CDR3 is TGCGCCAGCAGCTTGGTTTTAGCGGGCCCAGATACGCAGTATTTT.

This rearrangement joins TRBV6-6 to TRBJ2-3, with 8 bases that match TRBD2. This CDR3 has 11 residues. Germline loops: CDR1 MNHNY, CDR2 SVGAGI (reference sequence). The CDR3 nucleotides are TGTGCTAGCGGGGCCACAGATACGCAGTATTTT. Translating gives CASGATDTQYF.

The V and J genes are TRBV19 and TRBJ2-3, with D maybe TRBD2 (5 bases). Trimming stripped 4 bases from V and 2 bases from J, with 10 bases between. Germline V gene data show CDR1 as LNHDA and CDR2 as SQIVND (reference sequence). This CDR3 has 14 amino acids. CDR3 protein: CASSRENPTDTQYF. The CDR3 bases are TGTGCCAGTAGTAGGGAGAACCCCACAGATACGCAGTATTTT.

The chain is built from TRBV4-2 and TRBJ2-7; D gene unclear. Germline values: CDR1 LGHNA, CDR2 YNFKEQ. This CDR3 comprises 13 residues. V was clipped by 4 bases and J by 5 bases, with 12 bases between them. The CDR3 sequence: CASSRNGADEQYF. As DNA, the CDR3 is TGTGCCAGCAGCCGGAATGGTGCGGACGAGCAGTACTTC.

This clone was picked up a small number of times. The chain couples TRBV5-6 to TRBJ2-5, with 10 bases aligning to TRBD1. This CDR3 region has 15 residues. From germline, CDR1 is SGHDT and CDR2 YYEEEE. V shed 1 base, J shed 5 bases, and the junction held 5 bases outside the gene matches. CDR3 nucleotide sequence: TGTGCCAGCAGCTTGTGGGACAGGGGCAGGGAGACCCAGTACTTC. Translation: CASSLWDRGRETQYF.

The V call is TRBV15, the J call TRBJ1-3; a weak D match, TRBD1 (5 bases). V was shortened by 0 bases and J by 2 bases, with 17 bases between the two germline ends. The CDR3 is 18 amino acids. Per the germline V gene, CDR1 is LNHNV and CDR2 is YYDKDF (reference sequence). DNA of the CDR3: TGTGCCACCAGCAGAGATAACCGGGGGAGGTTCACTGGAAACACCATATATTTT. Translation: CATSRDNRGRFTGNTIYF.

The gene calls are TRBV19 and TRBJ2-3, with a weak D call TRBD1 (5 bases). The germline V gene encodes CDR1 LNHDA and CDR2 SQIVND (reference sequence). The CDR3 is 12 residues long. V gave up 8 bases and J gave up 3 bases, with 9 bases separating them. The chain's CDR3 is CASGATTDTQYF. The CDR3 DNA sequence: TGTGCCAGTGGGGCAACGACAGATACGCAGTATTTT.

This chain uses TRBV5-1 with TRBJ2-7; tentatively, D is TRBD1 (6 bases). This CDR3 comprises 13 residues. Germline lookup yields CDR1 SGHRS and CDR2 YFSETQ. Trimming removed 4 bases from V and 1 base from J, with 9 bases in between. CDR3 region: CASSKDRSYEQYF. The CDR3 DNA reads as TGCGCCAGCAGCAAAGACAGGTCCTACGAGCAGTACTTC.

The V gene is TRBV27, the J gene TRBJ2-2, with 8 bases lining up with TRBD2. Trimming took 4 bases from V and 6 from J; bases not matched to a gene: 7. This CDR3 is 15 amino acids long. Germline CDR1 reads MNHEY; CDR2 reads SMNVEV (reference sequence). CDR3 protein: CASSYAGGAAGELFF. The DNA for the CDR3 is TGTGCCAGCAGTTATGCGGGGGGCGCTGCCGGGGAGCTGTTTTTT.

This clone was recorded once. The V call is TRBV11-2, the J call TRBJ2-1, with D perhaps matching TRBD1 (5 bases). The CDR3 loop spans 15 amino acids. Germline CDR1 is SGHAT and CDR2 is FQNNGV. The ends were cut back, 5 bases at V and 10 bases at J, with 21 bases in the middle. CDR3 in amino acids: CASSLGLQEHWEQFF. As DNA, the CDR3 is TGTGCCAGCAGCCTGGGGCTGCAAGAGCATTGGGAGCAGTTCTTC.

The chain couples TRBV18 to TRBJ1-6; a weak D match, TRBD1 (6 bases). Deletions cut 2 bases from V and 10 bases from J, with 12 bases between. The CDR3 contains 14 residues. The germline gives CDR1 KGHSH, CDR2 LQKENI. Here the CDR3 reads CASSPTGRSSPLHF. The CDR3 DNA reads as TGTGCCAGCTCACCAACAGGGAGAAGCTCACCCCTCCACTTT. The variable domain in full, completed from reference TRBV18 and TRBJ1-6, reads NAGVMQNPRHLVRRRGQEARLRCSPMKGHSHVYWYRQLPEEGLKFMVYLQKENIIDESGMPKERFSAEFPKEGPSILRIQQVVRGDSAAYFCASSPTGRSSPLHFGNGTRLTVT.

This chain uses TRBV13 with TRBJ2-3; TRBD1 matches 8 bases. V shed 6 bases, J shed 4 bases, and the junction held 6 bases outside the gene matches. The CDR3 spans 14 residues. The germline gives CDR1 PRHDT, CDR2 FYEKMQ (reference sequence). This chain's CDR3 is CASRRQGPADTQYF. The CDR3 nucleotides are TGTGCCAGCAGGAGACAGGGGCCTGCAGATACGCAGTATTTT.

The rearrangement joins TRBV30 to TRBJ2-1; 11 positions agree with TRBD2. The CDR3 has 17 amino acids. After removal of 1 base from V and 7 bases from J, the junction contained 12 bases not matched to a gene. Germline V gives CDR1 GTSNPN, CDR2 SVGIG (reference sequence). The CDR3 is CAWSGGSGGAAYNEQFF. CDR3 nucleotide sequence: TGTGCCTGGAGTGGGGGTAGCGGGGGGGCCGCGTATAATGAGCAGTTCTTC.

The gene calls are TRBV10-1 and TRBJ2-1; 13 bases are a match to TRBD2. The CDR3 covers 17 residues. The V gene end was trimmed by 6 bases and the J gene end by 5 bases; junction bases not matched to a gene: 10. CDR1 and CDR2 from the germline V gene are WNHNN and SYGVQD (reference sequence). The CDR3 is CASRPATSGGTHNEQFF. As DNA, the CDR3 is TGCGCCAGCAGACCGGCGACTAGCGGGGGGACCCACAATGAGCAGTTCTTC.

DNA of the CDR3: TGTGCCAGCAGCTTGAACGGGGGCTACACCTTC. This translates into CASSLNGGYTF. The rearrangement links TRBV7-9 to TRBJ1-2; D remains unclear. In germline, CDR1 is SEHNR, CDR2 FQNEAQ (reference sequence). The V end lost 3 bases, the J end lost 8 bases, and 7 bases lay between the germline ends. There are 11 residues in the CDR3.

The chain couples TRBV5-1 to TRBJ2-5; 7 nucleotides match TRBD1. V lost 2 bases, J lost 3 bases, and 4 bases stayed unmatched. CDR3 length equals 14 residues. Germline V gene sequence: CDR1 SGHRS, CDR2 YFSETQ. CDR3: CASSLTGTEETQYF. In nucleotides, the CDR3 is TGCGCCAGCAGCTTAACCGGGACAGAAGAGACCCAGTACTTC.

This clone was recorded a few times. The V call is TRBV7-2, the J call TRBJ2-5, with D possibly being TRBD1 (6 bases). From germline, CDR1 is SGHTA and CDR2 FQGNSA. V lost 0 bases, J lost 4 bases, and 12 bases lay in between. The CDR3 is made up of 15 amino acids. CDR3 in DNA: TGTGCCAGCAGCTTAGCGGGGGCCTCAGGAGAGACCCAGTACTTC. Translated: CASSLAGASGETQYF.

J is TRBJ2-1 and V is TRBV4-1; 16 nucleotides match TRBD2. The germline V gene encodes CDR1 MGHRA and CDR2 YSYEKL. The V segment lost 3 bases and the J segment 12 bases; nucleotides outside the gene matches: 14. This CDR3 has 18 amino acids. Here the CDR3 DNA reads TGCGCCAGCAGCCACTCCCAGGGAGGGACTAGCGGGGGGGCTAGGCAGTTCTTC. Translated, it gives CASSHSQGGTSGGARQFF.

The rearrangement uses TRBV4-1 and TRBJ2-3; 7 nucleotides match TRBD1. CDR3 length equals 16 residues. V gave up 4 bases and J gave up 2 bases; unmatched junction bases: 9. Germline V gives CDR1 MGHRA, CDR2 YSYEKL. In DNA form, the CDR3 reads TGCGCCAGCAGCCTGCGGACAGGTTGGAACACAGATACGCAGTATTTT. Translating it yields CASSLRTGWNTDTQYF.